A selection of T cell receptor beta chains follows, all from one sample in a study of T cell responses to AZD1222 COVID-19 vaccine. Clones were read by immunoSEQ multiplex PCR, and TCRdb kept only the in-frame ones, dropping some. The sample contains 130,000 to 150,000 clones, more than 70% of which appear only once. This specimen consisted of peripheral blood, obtained on day 0 of MenACWY control vaccination. The receptors come from an adult in good health. CDR3s include the opening cysteine and the closing phenylalanine or tryptophan. A D gene is named only where the DNA matches it firmly. Some rows have no size entry. The others give once, few or many, or a class for an expanded clone.

>TRBJ2-5|NA|TRBV7-7|NA
CASSLAGTETQYF
TGTGCTAGCAGCTTAGCCGGGACGGAGACCCAGTACTTC
>TRBJ2-3|NA|TRBV3-1/TRBV3-2|NA
CASSQGTKSTDTQYF
TGTGCCAGCAGCCAAGGGACGAAGAGCACAGATACGCAGTATTTT
>TRBJ1-2|once|TRBV6-6|NA
CASSLDGTNYGYTF
TGTGCCAGCAGCCTCGACGGGACTAACTATGGCTACACCTTC
>TRBJ2-5|NA|TRBV5-6|TRBD2
CASSRPDGGLVGETQYF
TGTGCCAGCAGCCGTCCGGATGGGGGACTAGTAGGGGAGACCCAGTACTTC
>TRBJ2-1|many|TRBV6-5|NA
CASSRPGSNEQFF
TGTGCCAGCAGTCGACCGGGCTCCAATGAGCAGTTCTTC
>TRBJ2-7|NA|TRBV24-1|TRBD2
CATSDPGTSGTAQYF
TGTGCCACCAGTGATCCCGGGACTAGCGGGACTGCGCAGTACTTC
>TRBJ1-1|few|TRBV25-1|NA
CASSEFGQGHTEAFF
TGTGCCAGCAGTGAATTCGGTCAAGGCCACACTGAAGCTTTCTTT
>TRBJ2-7|NA|TRBV4-2|TRBD2
CASSQERGGLGEQYF
TGTGCCAGCAGCCAAGAACGGGGGGGGCTAGGCGAGCAGTACTTC
>TRBJ1-2|once|TRBV4-2|NA
CASSSRLGGYTF
TGTGCCAGCAGCTCACGGTTGGGTGGCTACACCTTC
>TRBJ2-1|NA|TRBV6-8|TRBD2
CASRHEGLAGGGVYNEQFF
TGTGCCAGCAGGCACGAGGGACTAGCGGGGGGCGGTGTCTACAATGAGCAGTTCTTC
>TRBJ2-1|once|TRBV15|NA
CATSRDPRLEQFF
TGTGCCACCAGCAGAGATCCCAGACTGGAGCAGTTCTTC
>TRBJ1-2|NA|TRBV5-1|NA
CASSLVVGNGYTF
TGCGCCAGCAGCTTGGTTGTGGGGAATGGCTACACCTTC
>TRBJ1-1|NA|TRBV15|NA
CATSRGYTEAFF
TGTGCCACCAGCAGAGGGTACACTGAAGCTTTCTTT
>TRBJ1-3|NA|TRBV6-6|NA
CASRDRRSSGNTIYF
TGTGCCAGCAGGGACCGACGCAGCTCTGGAAACACCATATATTTT
>TRBJ1-4|once|TRBV10-3|NA
CATLEGATNEKLFF
TGTGCCACGCTGGAGGGGGCAACTAATGAAAAACTGTTTTTT
>TRBJ1-5|once|TRBV2|NA
CASSGSRVGGLNQPQHF
TGTGCCAGCAGTGGCTCTCGAGTGGGGGGCCTCAATCAGCCCCAGCATTTT
>TRBJ1-1|NA|TRBV19|NA
CASSISGQNTEAFF
TGTGCCAGTAGTATATCGGGACAGAACACTGAAGCTTTCTTT
>TRBJ1-1|NA|TRBV5-6|NA
CASRNTEAFF
TGTGCCAGCAGGAACACTGAAGCTTTCTTT
>TRBJ1-5|NA|TRBV19|NA
CASTQQGGGNQPQHF
TGTGCCAGTACCCAACAAGGGGGGGGTAATCAGCCCCAGCATTTT
>TRBJ1-5|NA|TRBV18|NA
CASSQSSGHFSNQPQHF
TGTGCCAGCTCTCAAAGCTCGGGACACTTTAGCAATCAGCCCCAGCATTTT
>TRBJ2-7|NA|TRBV7-2|NA
CASSLARGYEQYF
TGTGCCAGCAGCTTAGCTCGGGGCTACGAGCAGTACTTC
>TRBJ2-2|NA|TRBV5-1|TRBD2
CASSRTSGRGGELFF
TGCGCCAGCAGCCGGACTAGCGGGCGTGGCGGAGAGCTGTTTTTT
>TRBJ1-6|NA|TRBV10-3|TRBD1
CAISTGGPSPLHF
TGTGCCATCAGCACAGGGGGACCTTCACCCCTCCACTTT
>TRBJ2-3|NA|TRBV15|NA
CATSRGRGVADTQYF
TGTGCCACCAGCAGAGGGCGTGGGGTTGCAGATACGCAGTATTTT
>TRBJ1-2|NA|TRBV19|NA
CASSMEGNYGYTF
TGTGCCAGTAGTATGGAGGGAAACTATGGCTACACCTTC
>TRBJ1-5|few|TRBV21-1|NA
CASSYRGLTNQPQHF
TGTGCCAGCAGCTACAGGGGACTGACTAATCAGCCCCAGCATTTT
>TRBJ1-6|NA|TRBV5-6|NA
CASSFGSQYSPLHF
TGTGCCAGCAGCTTCGGGAGTCAGTATTCACCCCTCCACTTT